There are many counts of the clone carrying this TCR beta chain. The data derive from a study of T cells in Graves' hyperthyroidism and ophthalmopathy. Amplification of TCR beta CDR3 regions used RNA as the template. HTBI primers were used for first-round RT-PCR of the TCR CDR3. TCRdb re-called the multiplex PCR reads through MiXCR, storing one row per CDR3 protein. The sample contains around 600,000 distinct CDR3 sequences, about 14% of which appear only once. The CDR3 sequence is 16 residues long. Losses at the gene ends were 2 bases for V and 4 bases for J; bases not matched to a gene: 7. The sample consisted of blood. The receptor was derived from a woman in her fifties or sixties with Graves' ophthalmopathy. This chain connects TRBV12-3 or TRBV12-4 to TRBJ2-5, with 10 bases lining up with TRBD2. The DNA for the CDR3 is TGTGCCAGCAGTTTATTCGGAGCGGGAGGGCGAGAGACCCAGTACTTC. Translating it yields CASSLFGAGGRETQYF.